This T cell receptor (beta chain) was profiled in a study of cytomegalovirus exposure and HLA in healthy donors. Study-level findings and limits: Cytomegalovirus-associated status was assigned to 150 to 200 TCR beta chains. Most TCRs appeared rarely, but some public TCRs recurred in many donors.

Comments on this clone: As yet, its antigen is unknown.

Germline V gene lookup returns CDR1 MGHRA and CDR2 YSYEKL. This CDR3 contains 12 residues. V shed 0 bases and J shed 8 bases, with 7 bases lying between them. Generated by immunoSEQ multiplex PCR, the TCRdb table keeps only in-frame clones and is missing some. The table has more than 100,000 clones, about nine tenths seen once. This TCR derives from a man aged 25-40 years in good health and CMV-seronegative. Material: PBMCs. The rearrangement links TRBV4-1 to TRBJ1-2; D is uncertain. This CDR3 reads CASSQDFGGYTF. The CDR3 DNA sequence: TGCGCCAGCAGCCAAGATTTCGGGGGCTACACCTTC.